This note documents a single T cell receptor (beta chain) sequence. Trimming removed 6 bases from V and 3 bases from J; junction bases left unmatched: 7. This CDR3 has 15 amino acids. This record belongs to a study of patients and donors after allogeneic stem cell transplantation. TCRdb re-called the RT-PCR reads with MiXCR, one entry per CDR3 protein. The sample lists about 410,000 distinct CDR3 sequences; around 16% were seen once. The rearrangement joins TRBV12-3 or TRBV12-4 to TRBJ1-2; 10 positions agree with TRBD1. This receptor was obtained from a human donor who was either an allogeneic HSCT recipient or a stem cell or donor lymphocyte infusion donor (not recorded which). It is not recorded whose cells these are; they may come from a transplant donor. Sequencing was done on a sample of blood, either unsorted or a sorted T cell fraction (not recorded which). The CDR3 spells CASSPGQGGDYGYTF. CDR3 bases: TGTGCCAGCAGCCCAGGACAGGGGGGGGACTATGGCTACACCTTC.